A selection of T cell receptor beta chains follows, all from one sample in a study of blood T cells in healthy people across ages. Using its own MiXCR run on the 5' RACE reads, TCRdb lists one record per CDR3 protein. The table records 500,000 to 600,000 distinct CDR3 sequences, approximately 30% of them present only once. The sample was blood. The receptors stem from a woman in her 70s in good health. CDR3s include the opening cysteine and the closing phenylalanine or tryptophan.

TRBV7-8	TRBJ1-3	CASSVRGARSGNTIYF
TRBV9	TRBJ2-1	CASSPQVFDNEQFF
TRBV4-1	TRBJ2-5	CASSLTQGGKTQYF
TRBV20-1	TRBJ1-4	CSARTAEKLFF
TRBV5-1	TRBJ2-2	CASSLVLAGTGELFF
TRBV29-1	TRBJ1-4	CSVARGGEKLFF
TRBV27	TRBJ1-1	CASGDRMNTEAFF
TRBV5-1	TRBJ2-3	CASRAEGSTDTQYF
TRBV5-6	TRBJ1-5	CASSFGRQPRHF
TRBV7-9	TRBJ2-3	CASSLGRTSGGTETDTQYF
TRBV5-1	TRBJ2-7	CASSLDRDRGRFDSYEQYF
TRBV15	.	CATSRGKGNHEQFF
TRBV12-3/TRBV12-4	TRBJ1-1	CASSRHSMNTEAFF
TRBV9	TRBJ2-7	CASSVGGIGLSYEQYF
TRBV2	TRBJ2-2	CASSDQGASNTGELFF
TRBV7-6	.	CASSSTGDEQYF
TRBV6-5	TRBJ1-2	CASSYYGSRSGYTF
TRBV4-1	TRBJ2-5	CASSQANSGASKETQYF
TRBV6-4	TRBJ1-2	CASVREGIGDTF
TRBV5-1	TRBJ1-2	CASSLLTGGAYGYTF
TRBV2	TRBJ2-7	CASSDRAEQYF
TRBV4-3	.	CASSQGGAASTYEQYF
TRBV13	TRBJ2-2	CASSSDGLGGELFF
TRBV29-1	TRBJ1-1	CSVEEVKAGEAFF
TRBV11-2	TRBJ2-3	CASSFRPRGMVTQYF
TRBV20-1	TRBJ2-2	CSARRGTGLSNTGELFF
TRBV20-1	TRBJ1-2	CSAPGDIFGYTF
TRBV12-3/TRBV12-4	TRBJ1-4	CASSLSASSGKLFF
TRBV2	.	CASSEFAGNYEQYF
TRBV7-8	TRBJ1-1	CASVGWTGFEGAFF
TRBV29-1	TRBJ1-2	CSVGMGTEGYTF
TRBV20-1	TRBJ2-1	CSARDQGKNEQFF
TRBV5-1	.	CASSESPGTGKYEQYF
TRBV20-1	TRBJ2-3	CSARDSLVVAGADTQYF
TRBV6-2/TRBV6-3	.	CASRPQTGADYEQYF
TRBV12-3/TRBV12-4	TRBJ2-1	CASSLNGWRANEQFF
TRBV6-6	TRBJ1-5	CASSITGGGNQPQHF
TRBV7-2	TRBJ2-2	CASSLARDTGELFF
TRBV19	TRBJ1-6	CASGDGRKPLHF
TRBV6-2/TRBV6-3	TRBJ2-4	CASRKGLEEIKNIQYF
TRBV10-3	TRBJ2-2	CAISESWGEAGELFF
TRBV7-2	TRBJ2-7	CASSPGQGIYEQYF
TRBV20-1	TRBJ1-4	CSAPRTGVEKLFF
TRBV11-2	TRBJ2-7	CASSLDSGLAGIYEQYF
TRBV5-4	TRBJ2-3	CASRSLDRDHDTQYF
TRBV7-9	TRBJ2-6	CASSLTGGRNSGTNVLTF
TRBV6-1	TRBJ1-2	CASSVLQEGWGYTF
TRBV6-2/TRBV6-3	TRBJ2-2	CASRLTGLGTGELFF
TRBV24-1	TRBJ1-1	CATAAGNTEAFF
TRBV12-3/TRBV12-4	TRBJ2-3	CASSPLNTQYF
TRBV20-1	TRBJ2-5	CSAGRQVETQYF
TRBV7-9	TRBJ2-5	CASSSRLAGLYQETQYF
TRBV24-1	TRBJ2-6	CATSDLTGANVLTF
TRBV7-2	TRBJ1-2	CASSSKGQPYGYTF
TRBV7-3	TRBJ2-5	CASSSRGGTDRYQETQYF